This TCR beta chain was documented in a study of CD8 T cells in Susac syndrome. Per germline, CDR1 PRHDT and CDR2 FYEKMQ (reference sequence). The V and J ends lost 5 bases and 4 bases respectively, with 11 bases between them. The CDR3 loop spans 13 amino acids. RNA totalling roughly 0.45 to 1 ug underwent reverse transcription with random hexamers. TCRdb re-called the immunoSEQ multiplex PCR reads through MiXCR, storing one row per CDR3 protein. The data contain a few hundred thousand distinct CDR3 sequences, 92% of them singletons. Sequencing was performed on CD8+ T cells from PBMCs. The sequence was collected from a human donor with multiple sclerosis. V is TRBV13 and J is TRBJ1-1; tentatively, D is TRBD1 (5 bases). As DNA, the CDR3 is TGTGCCAGCAGCCCCCGGGGCTTCACTGAAGCTTTCTTT. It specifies CASSPRGFTEAFF.